This T cell receptor (beta chain) derives from a study of beta chain features in type 1 diabetes. Across the study: Across every sample, roughly 100 million sorted cells were examined in total. Findings and caveats of the study: Researchers report that Type 1 diabetes patients had moderately but significantly shorter TCRB CDR3s across all four CD4+ subsets. VDJ junctions in type 1 diabetes patients carried more deletions and fewer insertions.

A CD45RO/CCR7/CD25/CD127/CD95/CD27 panel sorted naive, central memory, regulatory and stem cell-like memory CD4+ cells. Sorted populations all had greater than 95% purity. The sequenced template was cDNA made from the entire isolated RNA. The assay was immunoSEQ multiplex PCR, and TCRdb's table has in-frame clones only and misses some. The table includes fewer than 25,000 clones, around 69% detected once. The count of this clone is one. What it binds is unknown. V was shortened by 6 bases and J by 8 bases, with 16 bases between the two germline ends. The CDR3 is made up of 13 amino acids. CDR1 is MNHEY and CDR2 is SVGAGI in the germline V gene.

The sequence derives from a man in his late teens or twenties with type 1 diabetes. The V gene is TRBV6-5, the J gene TRBJ1-2; D is unresolved. Input material: Tregs from blood. The CDR3 region is CASSRGRGGGYTF. The DNA for the CDR3 is TGTGCCAGCAGCCGCGGACGAGGAGGGGGCTACACCTTC.